This passage covers 23 T cell receptor beta chains from one sample sequenced in a study of CD8 T cells in Susac syndrome. RNA was extracted with the RNeasy kit, and a quantity of roughly 0.5 to 1 ug was reverse transcribed using random hexamers. TCRdb reprocessed the immunoSEQ multiplex PCR reads via MiXCR and lists one record per CDR3 protein. The data show 150,000 or so distinct CDR3 sequences, 85% to 95% seen once. The sample comprised CD8+ T cells from PBMCs. Receptors were obtained from a human donor with multiple sclerosis.

This clonotype was seen repeatedly, ten times or more. The CDR3 DNA follows: TGTGCCAGCAGCTTGGGCAGCTCCTACGAGCAGTACTTC. Its protein product is CASSLGSSYEQYF. The chain recombines TRBV5-6 with TRBJ2-7; unclear D gene. The germline V gene encodes CDR1 SGHDT and CDR2 YYEEEE. The germline V and J ends were trimmed by 0 bases and 0 bases, with 4 bases remaining between them. This CDR3 is built from 13 residues.

V gene TRBV12-3 or TRBV12-4 combines with J gene TRBJ2-1, with D tentatively TRBD2 (6 bases). The CDR3 has 17 residues. Trimming took off 6 bases at V and 4 bases at J, with 22 bases between the two ends. The CDR3 sequence: CASSRLFAGGRYNEQFF. The CDR3 coding sequence is TGTGCCAGCAGCCGCCTGTTCGCCGGGGGTCGTTACAATGAGCAGTTCTTC.

This clonotype was seen only once. This sequence joins TRBV20-1 and TRBJ1-2, with D possibly TRBD1 on 6 matching bases. Trimming took 0 bases from V and 1 from J, leaving 18 bases between them. Germline values: CDR1 DFQATT, CDR2 SNEGSKA (reference sequence). CDR3 length: 17 residues. The CDR3 nucleotides are TGCAGTGCTAGAGATAGGGCAGGGGAGCCGTATAACTATGGCTACACCTTC. Encoded protein: CSARDRAGEPYNYGYTF.

This sequence joins TRBV10-3 and TRBJ2-1, with 10 bases lining up with TRBD2. This CDR3 is 13 amino acids long. The junction had 5 bases not matched to a gene; V was cut back by 7 bases and J by 8 bases. The germline CDR1 and CDR2 sequences are ENHRY and SYGVKD. CDR3 nucleotide sequence: TGTGCCATCACCAGGACTAGCGGCGATGAGCAGTTCTTC. Protein sequence: CAITRTSGDEQFF.

This clonotype was detected only once. The chain combines TRBV3-1 with TRBJ1-4; D ambiguous. This CDR3 region has 12 residues. The V gene lost 0 bases and the J gene lost 14 bases, with 10 bases spanning the gap. Germline CDR1 reads LGHDT; CDR2 reads YNNKEL (reference sequence). The CDR3 here is CASSQDSPLLFF. Here the CDR3 DNA reads TGTGCCAGCAGCCAAGACAGTCCCTTGCTGTTTTTT.

The V and J genes are TRBV6-5 and TRBJ2-3, with D perhaps TRBD2 (6 bases). The CDR3 is made up of 15 amino acids. Germline V gives CDR1 MNHEY, CDR2 SVGAGI. The V end lost 8 bases, the J end lost 0 bases, and 15 bases lay between the germline ends. CDR3 in amino acids: CASQIAETSTDTQYF. For the CDR3, the DNA is TGTGCCAGCCAGATAGCGGAGACTAGCACAGATACGCAGTATTTT.

The rearrangement joins TRBV29-1 to TRBJ1-2; D is ambiguous. The length of the CDR3 is 14 residues. Trimming took off 6 bases at V and 8 bases at J, with 22 bases between the two ends. From germline, CDR1 is SQVTM and CDR2 ANQGSEA. This chain's CDR3 is CSVGPGNRGGGYTF. CDR3 DNA sequence: TGCAGCGTCGGACCGGGCAACCGGGGAGGAGGCTACACCTTC.

The V gene is TRBV29-1, the J gene TRBJ2-7; tentatively, D is TRBD1 (6 bases). Per the germline V gene, CDR1 is SQVTM and CDR2 is ANQGSEA. Trimming removed 0 bases at V and 1 base at J, with 13 bases between. CDR3 length: 15 amino acids. CDR3 sequence: CSVEDQAGESYEQYF. As DNA, the CDR3 is TGCAGCGTTGAAGATCAGGCAGGGGAGTCCTACGAGCAGTACTTC.

The J gene is TRBJ1-5, the V gene TRBV27; unclear D gene. V lost 6 bases and J 7 bases, leaving 16 bases between the germline ends. The germline CDR1 and CDR2 sequences are MNHEY and SMNVEV (reference sequence). This CDR3 has 14 amino acids. This CDR3 reads CASSPGRSGQPQHF. The CDR3 bases are TGTGCCAGCAGCCCCGGACGGTCTGGGCAGCCCCAGCATTTT.

The table lists this clonotype with a count of one. The V and J genes are TRBV30 and TRBJ1-2; no definite D call. Germline V gives CDR1 GTSNPN, CDR2 SVGIG (reference sequence). Trimming shortened V by 1 base and J by 5 bases, and 11 bases separated the two germline ends. The CDR3 runs 13 residues. The CDR3 loop is CAWSGAGGYGYTF. DNA of the CDR3: TGTGCCTGGAGTGGAGCAGGCGGATATGGCTACACCTTC.

This clonotype has just one count. The rearrangement joins TRBV27 to TRBJ1-2; D is uncertain. Germline CDR1 is MNHEY and CDR2 is SMNVEV (reference sequence). The CDR3 consists of 13 residues. Trimming cost V 3 bases and J 4 bases, with 9 bases left between them. CDR3 sequence (DNA): TGTGCCAGCAGTTTCGGGCAGACCTATGGCTACACCTTC. It is translated as CASSFGQTYGYTF.

The chain employs TRBV14 and TRBJ1-1, with 7 bases fitting TRBD1. V lost 2 bases to trimming and J lost 3 bases; unmatched junction nucleotides: 6. Germline assignment: CDR1 SGHDN and CDR2 FVKESK. This CDR3 region has 15 residues. For the CDR3, the DNA is TGTGCCAGCAGCCAAAAGGGGGCAGGGGACACTGAAGCTTTCTTT. Amino acids: CASSQKGAGDTEAFF.

The V and J genes are TRBV21-1 and TRBJ1-3. TRBV21-1 constitutes a pseudogene. This CDR3 contains 13 residues. This chain's CDR3 is CASSKRTGNTIYF. The CDR3 DNA is TGTGCCAGCAGCAAGCGTACCGGAAACACCATATATTTT.

The J gene is TRBJ2-7, the V gene TRBV13; D perhaps matches TRBD1 (6 bases). CDR3 length: 14 residues. Germline V gives CDR1 PRHDT, CDR2 FYEKMQ (reference sequence). The germline V and J ends were trimmed by 6 bases and 4 bases, with 16 bases remaining between them. The CDR3 coding sequence is TGTGCCAGCAGAAGTGCGGACAGCGGTTACGAGCAGTACTTC. It specifies CASRSADSGYEQYF.

The V and J genes are TRBV6-2 or TRBV6-3 and TRBJ2-1; no definite D call. CDR3 length equals 12 residues. Germline CDR1 is MNHEY and CDR2 is SVGEGT. Trimming removed 8 bases from V and 7 bases from J, with 12 bases in between. The CDR3 spells CASLHSFNEQFF. DNA of the CDR3: TGTGCCAGCCTCCACAGTTTTAATGAGCAGTTCTTC.

The J gene is TRBJ2-3, the V gene TRBV13; D possibly corresponds to TRBD1 (6 bases). The CDR3 has 15 residues. Trimming shortened V by 4 bases and J by 2 bases, and 13 bases separated the two germline ends. The V gene's germline CDR1 is PRHDT and CDR2 FYEKMQ (reference sequence). For the CDR3, the DNA is TGTGCCAGCAGCTCCCTGGACAGCAACACAGATACGCAGTATTTT. It yields the protein CASSSLDSNTDTQYF.

The chain combines TRBV4-3 with TRBJ1-1, with D possibly TRBD1 on 5 matching bases. Germline CDR1 reads LGHNA; CDR2 reads YSLEER. This CDR3 has 17 amino acids. Trimming removed 1 base from V and 5 bases from J, with 20 bases in between. DNA of the CDR3: TGCGCCAGCAGCCAAGGGGACGGATTAGGGGTCCAAACTGAAGCTTTCTTT. Amino acid sequence: CASSQGDGLGVQTEAFF.

Only a few counts were recorded for this clonotype. The J gene is TRBJ2-2, the V gene TRBV2; TRBD1 aligns across 9 bases. V lost 5 bases, J lost 2 bases, and 6 bases stayed unmatched. Germline values: CDR1 SNHLY, CDR2 FYNNEI. The CDR3 length is 16 residues. Here the CDR3 DNA reads TGTGCCAGCAGTCCTCCGGGACAGGGTAACACCGGGGAGCTGTTTTTT. This sequence encodes CASSPPGQGNTGELFF.

DNA for the CDR3: TGTGCCTGGAGATACAGGGGCCCAAGCTATGGCTACACCTTC. Translated, it gives CAWRYRGPSYGYTF. V gene TRBV30 combines with J gene TRBJ1-2; TRBD1 matches 7 bases. The trim removed 3 bases at V and 4 bases at J, leaving 8 bases unmatched. The CDR3 has 14 amino acids. Germline CDR1 is GTSNPN and CDR2 is SVGIG (reference sequence).

The rearrangement uses TRBV19 and TRBJ1-1, with TRBD1 matching over 8 bases. Germline CDR1 reads LNHDA; CDR2 reads SQIVND (reference sequence). The CDR3 totals 14 residues. V dropped 6 bases and J dropped 5; count of bases not matched to a gene: 8. The chain's CDR3 is CASRIVQGATEAFF. The CDR3 region has the DNA TGTGCCAGTAGGATCGTCCAGGGGGCTACTGAAGCTTTCTTT. Full variable domain (outside the CDR3, taken from reference TRBV19 and TRBJ1-1): DGGITQSPKYLFRKEGQNVTLSCEQNLNHDAMYWYRQDPGQGLRLIYYSQIVNDFQKGDIAEGYSVSREKKESFPLTVTSAQKNPTAFYLCASRIVQGATEAFFGQGTRLTVV.

This chain links TRBV7-9 with TRBJ1-1, with D unresolved. This CDR3 is built from 17 residues. V was shortened by 7 bases and J by 0 bases, with 21 bases between the two germline ends. The V gene's germline CDR1 is SEHNR and CDR2 FQNEAQ (reference sequence). CDR3 DNA sequence: TGTGCCAGCATCAGTGGTGACTCGGGTCGGCTGAACACTGAAGCTTTCTTT. It specifies CASISGDSGRLNTEAFF.

This chain joins TRBV24-1 and TRBJ2-1, with 11 bases aligning to TRBD2. V shed 7 bases and J 7 bases; nucleotides not matched to a gene: 5. The CDR3 has 14 amino acids. CDR1 KGHDR and CDR2 SFDVKD come from the germline V gene. CDR3 sequence reads: CATSIAGGFNEQFF. DNA of the CDR3: TGTGCCACCAGCATAGCGGGGGGGTTTAATGAGCAGTTCTTC.

The CDR3: CSVVSRGKEGWPNVLTF. For the CDR3, the DNA is TGCAGCGTTGTAAGCAGGGGGAAAGAGGGATGGCCCAACGTCCTGACTTTC. This chain links TRBV29-1 with TRBJ2-6; 7 bases are shared with TRBD1. The V segment lost 4 bases and the J segment 8 bases; nucleotides outside the gene matches: 17. Germline V gene sequence: CDR1 SQVTM, CDR2 ANQGSEA. The CDR3 has 17 amino acids.